These 11 T cell receptor beta chains came from one sample sequenced in a study of blood T cell repertoires in COVID-19. TCRdb keeps only in-frame clones here, not all; method: immunoSEQ multiplex PCR. The table records about 440,000 clones, roughly 88% of them present only once. The sequenced sample consisted of peripheral blood. All receptors derive from a woman between 50 and 59 years old with COVID-19, enrolled during active disease.

The V gene is TRBV28, the J gene TRBJ2-2, with D possibly being TRBD2 (5 bases). The V gene's germline CDR1 is MDHEN and CDR2 SYDVKM. Deletions cut 5 bases from V and 1 base from J, with 8 bases between. There are 14 residues in the CDR3. This CDR3 reads CASSASLNTGELFF. The CDR3 nucleotides read TGTGCCAGCAGTGCTAGCTTGAACACCGGGGAGCTGTTTTTT.

The gene calls are TRBV5-4 and TRBJ1-4; TRBD1 is a possible D gene (6 bases). The germline gives CDR1 SGHNT, CDR2 YYREEE (reference sequence). The germline V and J ends were trimmed by 4 bases and 5 bases, with 18 bases remaining between them. The CDR3 consists of 16 residues. CDR3 bases: TGTGCCAGCAGCCGTGGAGGGGGGGCCCAAAATGAAAAACTGTTTTTT. Translating gives CASSRGGGAQNEKLFF. Drawing the rest from reference TRBV5-4 and TRBJ1-4, the complete variable domain is ETGVTQSPTHLIKTRGQQVTLRCSSQSGHNTVSWYQQALGQGPQFIFQYYREEENGRGNFPPRFSGLQFPNYSSELNVNALELDDSALYLCASSRGGGAQNEKLFFGSGTQLSVL.

This clone was observed once. The gene calls are TRBV5-1 and TRBJ1-1; 8 bases are a match to TRBD1. J gave up 12 bases and V 0 bases, and 19 bases lay outside the gene matches. This CDR3 has 17 amino acids. Germline lookup yields CDR1 SGHRS and CDR2 YFSETQ. The CDR3 sequence is CASSLAQDRDLSLKTFF. For the CDR3, the DNA is TGCGCCAGCAGCTTGGCCCAGGACAGGGATCTGTCGTTGAAAACTTTCTTT.

The CDR3 nucleotides are TGTGCCAGCAGCTTGGGACAGGGAGAAGAGACCCAGTACTTC. Translated, it gives CASSLGQGEETQYF. The chain uses TRBV5-4 and TRBJ2-5; 7 bases are shared with TRBD1. Germline values: CDR1 SGHNT, CDR2 YYREEE (reference sequence). CDR3 length: 14 amino acids. V trimming: 0 bases; J trimming: 3 bases; junction bases outside the gene matches: 2.

The rearrangement links TRBV30 to TRBJ2-1; D is unresolved. This CDR3 has 16 amino acids. V was shortened by 0 bases and J by 0 bases, with 12 bases between the two germline ends. Germline values: CDR1 GTSNPN, CDR2 SVGIG (reference sequence). The chain's CDR3 is CAWSVIGGSSYNEQFF. The CDR3 nucleotides read TGTGCCTGGAGTGTAATCGGCGGCAGCTCCTACAATGAGCAGTTCTTC.

The V call is TRBV21-1, the J call TRBJ2-3; TRBD2, as called in the table, went unchecked against the DNA. TRBV21-1 is a pseudogene segment. This CDR3 region has 15 residues. CDR3 DNA: TGTGCCAGCAGCAAAGGGCGGGACAGCACAGATACGCAGTATTTT. It translates to CASSKGRDSTDTQYF.

The chain employs TRBV30 and TRBJ2-7; a possible D gene is TRBD1 (6 bases). Trimming pared 4 bases from V and 3 bases from J, leaving 16 bases between. This CDR3 has 14 amino acids. Per germline, CDR1 GTSNPN and CDR2 SVGIG (reference sequence). The CDR3: CAWMRVQGSYEQYF. DNA for the CDR3: TGTGCCTGGATGCGGGTCCAGGGGAGCTACGAGCAGTACTTC. Complete variable domain (other parts from reference TRBV30 and TRBJ2-7): SQTIHQWPATLVQPVGSPLSLECTVEGTSNPNLYWYRQAAGRGLQLLFYSVGIGQISSEVPQNLSASRPQDRQFILSSKKLLLSDSGFYLCAWMRVQGSYEQYFGPGTRLTVT.

This clone has only one observation. The chain uses TRBV9 and TRBJ1-4; TRBD1 is a possible D gene (5 bases). Germline CDR1 SGDLS, CDR2 YYNGEE. V dropped 3 bases and J dropped 5 bases, with 17 bases sitting between them. There are 16 residues in the CDR3. CDR3 in DNA: TGTGCCAGCAGCGATCCCTCTGGAGGGGTCAATGAAAAACTGTTTTTT. Encoded protein: CASSDPSGGVNEKLFF.

The chain carries TRBV19 and TRBJ2-7, with D possibly matching TRBD1 (6 bases). The V gene's germline CDR1 is LNHDA and CDR2 SQIVND (reference sequence). The CDR3 covers 12 residues. V lost 6 bases and J 7 bases, leaving 13 bases between the germline ends. The CDR3 region has the DNA TGTGCCAGTAGCCGAGGGGGACGGGAGCAGTACTTC. Translation: CASSRGGREQYF.

This chain uses TRBV6-5 with TRBJ2-1; D is unclear. Trimming shortened V by 2 bases and J by 0 bases, and 8 bases separated the two germline ends. Germline CDR1 MNHEY, CDR2 SVGAGI. This CDR3 region has 15 residues. As DNA, the CDR3 is TGTGCCAGCAGTTACAGCCAGGTCTCCTACAATGAGCAGTTCTTC. Translated: CASSYSQVSYNEQFF.

The count of this clone is one. The chain uses TRBV12-5 and TRBJ2-2, with a tentative D call TRBD1 (6 bases). The germline V gene encodes CDR1 LGHNT and CDR2 FRNRAP. The CDR3 is 15 residues long. The ends were cut back, 7 bases at V and 9 bases at J, with 21 bases in the middle. CDR3 in amino acids: CASAQPTAQGWELFF. DNA for the CDR3: TGTGCTAGTGCCCAACCAACGGCACAGGGATGGGAGCTGTTTTTT.